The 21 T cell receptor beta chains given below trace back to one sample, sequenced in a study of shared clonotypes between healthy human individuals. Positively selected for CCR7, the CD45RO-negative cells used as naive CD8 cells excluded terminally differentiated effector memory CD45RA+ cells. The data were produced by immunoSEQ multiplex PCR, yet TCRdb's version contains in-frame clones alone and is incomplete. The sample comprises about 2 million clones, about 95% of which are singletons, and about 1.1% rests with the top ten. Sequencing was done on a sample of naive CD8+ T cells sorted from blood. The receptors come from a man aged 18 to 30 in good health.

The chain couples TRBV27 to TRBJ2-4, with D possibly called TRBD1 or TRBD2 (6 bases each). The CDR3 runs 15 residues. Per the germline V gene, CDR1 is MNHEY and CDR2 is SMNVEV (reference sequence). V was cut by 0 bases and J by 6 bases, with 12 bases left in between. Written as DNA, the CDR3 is TGTGCCAGCAGTTTATCGCAGGAGGGGGTAAACATTCAGTACTTC. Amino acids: CASSLSQEGVNIQYF.

CDR3 sequence reads: CASSGPGAPQETQYF. The CDR3 coding sequence is TGTGCCAGCAGCGGCCCAGGGGCGCCACAAGAGACCCAGTACTTC. The genes are TRBV11-1 and TRBJ2-5, with a possible D match to TRBD1 (6 bases). Germline CDR1 is SGHAT and CDR2 is FQDESV (reference sequence). The CDR3 runs to 15 residues. The V and J ends lost 5 bases and 2 bases respectively, with 15 bases between them.

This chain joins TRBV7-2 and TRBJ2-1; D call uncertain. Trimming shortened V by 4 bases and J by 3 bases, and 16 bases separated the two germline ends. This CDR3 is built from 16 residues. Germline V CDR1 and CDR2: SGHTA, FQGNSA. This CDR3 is CASSSPGWSGYNEQFF. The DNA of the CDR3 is TGTGCCAGCAGCTCCCCGGGTTGGAGTGGCTACAATGAGCAGTTCTTC.

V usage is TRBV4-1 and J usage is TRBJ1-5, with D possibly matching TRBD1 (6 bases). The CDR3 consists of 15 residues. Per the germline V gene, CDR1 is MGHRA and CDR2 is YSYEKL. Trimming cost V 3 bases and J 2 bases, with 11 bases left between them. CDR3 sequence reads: CASSHPQGGNQPQHF. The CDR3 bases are TGCGCCAGCAGCCATCCACAGGGAGGCAATCAGCCCCAGCATTTT.

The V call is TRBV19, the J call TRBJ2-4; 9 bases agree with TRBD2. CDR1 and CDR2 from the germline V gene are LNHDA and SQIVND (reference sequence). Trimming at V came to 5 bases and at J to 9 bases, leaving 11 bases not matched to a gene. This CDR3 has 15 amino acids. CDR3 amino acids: CASSPLAGEIGIQYF. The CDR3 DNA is TGTGCCAGTAGTCCCTTAGCGGGAGAGATCGGCATTCAGTACTTC.

The CDR3 bases are TGTGCCAGCAGTTTTTCCAGGTCATCGACCCAGTACTTC. Residues: CASSFSRSSTQYF. The rearrangement uses TRBV27 and TRBJ2-5, with D unclear. V lost 3 bases, J lost 7 bases, and 12 bases lay in between. Germline V gives CDR1 MNHEY, CDR2 SMNVEV (reference sequence). The CDR3 is made up of 13 amino acids.

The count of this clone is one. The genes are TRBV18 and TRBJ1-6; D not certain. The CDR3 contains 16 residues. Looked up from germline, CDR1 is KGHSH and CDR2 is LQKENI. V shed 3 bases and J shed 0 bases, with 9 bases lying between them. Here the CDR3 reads CASSPQVNSYNSPLHF. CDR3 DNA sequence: TGTGCCAGCTCACCTCAGGTTAACTCCTATAATTCACCCCTCCACTTT.

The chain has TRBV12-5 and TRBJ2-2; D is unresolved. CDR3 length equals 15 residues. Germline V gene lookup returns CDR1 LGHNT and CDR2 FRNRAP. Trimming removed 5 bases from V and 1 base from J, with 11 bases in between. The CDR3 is CASGLGWGNTGELFF. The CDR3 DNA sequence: TGTGCTAGTGGTCTAGGGTGGGGGAACACCGGGGAGCTGTTTTTT.

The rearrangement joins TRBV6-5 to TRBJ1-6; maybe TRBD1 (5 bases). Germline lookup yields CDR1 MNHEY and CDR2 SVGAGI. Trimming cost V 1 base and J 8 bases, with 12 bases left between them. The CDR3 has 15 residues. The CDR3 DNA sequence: TGTGCCAGCAGTTACTTTGGGCAGGGCGATTCACCCCTCCACTTT. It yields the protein CASSYFGQGDSPLHF.

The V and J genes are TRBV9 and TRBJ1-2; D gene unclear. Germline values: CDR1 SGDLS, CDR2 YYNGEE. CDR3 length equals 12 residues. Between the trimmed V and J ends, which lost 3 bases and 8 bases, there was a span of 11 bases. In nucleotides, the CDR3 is TGTGCCAGCAGCGCAGTGTTTGGGGGCTACACCTTC. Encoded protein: CASSAVFGGYTF.

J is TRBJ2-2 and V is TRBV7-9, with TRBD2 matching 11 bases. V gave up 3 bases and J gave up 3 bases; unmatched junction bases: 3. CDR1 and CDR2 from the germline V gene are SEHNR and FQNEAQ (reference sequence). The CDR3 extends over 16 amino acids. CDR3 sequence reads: CASSFIAGGHTGELFF. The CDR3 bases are TGTGCCAGCAGCTTCATAGCGGGAGGGCACACCGGGGAGCTGTTTTTT.

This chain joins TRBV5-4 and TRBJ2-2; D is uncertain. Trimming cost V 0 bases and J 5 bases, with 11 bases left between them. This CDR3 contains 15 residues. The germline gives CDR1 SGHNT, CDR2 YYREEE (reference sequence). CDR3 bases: TGTGCCAGCAGCTTGGTTACAGTGTTGACCGGGGAGCTGTTTTTT. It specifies CASSLVTVLTGELFF.

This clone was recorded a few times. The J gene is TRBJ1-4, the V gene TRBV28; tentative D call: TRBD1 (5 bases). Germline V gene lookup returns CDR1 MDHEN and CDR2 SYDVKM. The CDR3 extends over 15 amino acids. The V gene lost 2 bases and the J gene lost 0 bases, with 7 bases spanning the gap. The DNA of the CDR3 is TGTGCCAGCAGTTTAGGGGGATCAACTAATGAAAAACTGTTTTTT. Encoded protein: CASSLGGSTNEKLFF.

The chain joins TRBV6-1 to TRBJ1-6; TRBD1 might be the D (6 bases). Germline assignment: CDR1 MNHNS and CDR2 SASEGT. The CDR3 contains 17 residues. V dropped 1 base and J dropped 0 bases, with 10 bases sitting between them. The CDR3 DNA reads TGTGCCAGCAGTGAAGGGGGGGCCTTCTCCTATAATTCACCCCTCCACTTT. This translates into CASSEGGAFSYNSPLHF.

The CDR3 reads CASSDPGQGPNQPQHF. The CDR3 DNA reads as TGTGCCAGCAGTGACCCGGGACAGGGGCCAAATCAGCCCCAGCATTTT. The chain is built from TRBV28 and TRBJ1-5, with TRBD1 matching over 10 bases. Per the germline V gene, CDR1 is MDHEN and CDR2 is SYDVKM. The CDR3 contains 16 residues. After removal of 5 bases from V and 4 bases from J, the junction contained 8 bases not matched to a gene.

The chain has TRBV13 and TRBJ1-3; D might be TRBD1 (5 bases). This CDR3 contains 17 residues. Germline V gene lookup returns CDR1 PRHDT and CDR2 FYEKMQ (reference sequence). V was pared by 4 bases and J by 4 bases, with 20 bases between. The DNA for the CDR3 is TGTGCCAGCAGCTCGAGTCCGGGACTTGGGGCGGGAAACACCATATATTTT. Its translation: CASSSSPGLGAGNTIYF.

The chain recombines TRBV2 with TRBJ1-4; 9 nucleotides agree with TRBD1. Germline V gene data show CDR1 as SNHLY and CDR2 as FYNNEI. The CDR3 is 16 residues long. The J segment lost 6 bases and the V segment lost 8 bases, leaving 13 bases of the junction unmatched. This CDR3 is CASDQSRDRVDEKLFF. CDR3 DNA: TGTGCCAGCGATCAATCCCGGGACAGGGTGGATGAAAAACTGTTTTTT.

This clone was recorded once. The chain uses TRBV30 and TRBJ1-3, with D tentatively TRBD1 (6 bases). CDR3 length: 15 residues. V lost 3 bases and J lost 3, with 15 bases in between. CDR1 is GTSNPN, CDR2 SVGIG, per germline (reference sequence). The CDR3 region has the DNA TGTGCCTGGAGCCCGGGGGGGGGCGATGGAAACACCATATATTTT. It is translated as CAWSPGGGDGNTIYF. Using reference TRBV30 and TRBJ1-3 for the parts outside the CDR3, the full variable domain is SQTIHQWPATLVQPVGSPLSLECTVEGTSNPNLYWYRQAAGRGLQLLFYSVGIGQISSEVPQNLSASRPQDRQFILSSKKLLLSDSGFYLCAWSPGGGDGNTIYFGEGSWLTVV.

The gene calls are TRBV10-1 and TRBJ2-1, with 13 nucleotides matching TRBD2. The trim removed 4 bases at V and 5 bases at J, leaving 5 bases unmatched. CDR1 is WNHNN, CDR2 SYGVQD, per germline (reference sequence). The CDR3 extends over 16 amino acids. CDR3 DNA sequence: TGCGCCAGCAGTGGTGAACTAGCGGGAGGGGACAATGAGCAGTTCTTC. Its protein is CASSGELAGGDNEQFF.

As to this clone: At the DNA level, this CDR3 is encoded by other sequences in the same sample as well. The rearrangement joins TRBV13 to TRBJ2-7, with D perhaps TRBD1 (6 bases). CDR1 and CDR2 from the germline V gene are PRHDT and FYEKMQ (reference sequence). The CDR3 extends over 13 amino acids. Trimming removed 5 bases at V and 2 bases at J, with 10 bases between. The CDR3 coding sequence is TGTGCCAGCAGCCCTACAGGGACCTACGAGCAGTACTTC. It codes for CASSPTGTYEQYF.

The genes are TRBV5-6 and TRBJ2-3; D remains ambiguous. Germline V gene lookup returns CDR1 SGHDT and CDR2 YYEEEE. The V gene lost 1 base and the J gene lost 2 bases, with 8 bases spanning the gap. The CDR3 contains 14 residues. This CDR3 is CASSLHGFTDTQYF. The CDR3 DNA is TGTGCCAGCAGCTTGCACGGATTCACAGATACGCAGTATTTT.